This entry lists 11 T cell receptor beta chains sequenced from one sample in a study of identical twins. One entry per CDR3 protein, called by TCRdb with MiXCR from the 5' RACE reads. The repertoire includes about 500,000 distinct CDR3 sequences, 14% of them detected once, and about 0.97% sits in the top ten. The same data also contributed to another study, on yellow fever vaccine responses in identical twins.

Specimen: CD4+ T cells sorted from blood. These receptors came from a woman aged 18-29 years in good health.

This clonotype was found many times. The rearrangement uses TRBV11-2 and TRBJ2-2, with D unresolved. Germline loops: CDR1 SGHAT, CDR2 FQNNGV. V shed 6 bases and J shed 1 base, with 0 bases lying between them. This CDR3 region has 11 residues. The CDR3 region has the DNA TGTGCCAGCAGGAACACCGGGGAGCTGTTTTTT. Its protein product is CASRNTGELFF.

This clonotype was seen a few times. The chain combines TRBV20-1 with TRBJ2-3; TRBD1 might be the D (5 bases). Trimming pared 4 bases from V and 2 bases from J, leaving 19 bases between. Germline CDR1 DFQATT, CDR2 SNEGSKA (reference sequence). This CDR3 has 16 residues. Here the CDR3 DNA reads TGCAGTGCTAAAGTTGACAGTCTAGGATACACAGATACGCAGTATTTT. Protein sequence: CSAKVDSLGYTDTQYF.

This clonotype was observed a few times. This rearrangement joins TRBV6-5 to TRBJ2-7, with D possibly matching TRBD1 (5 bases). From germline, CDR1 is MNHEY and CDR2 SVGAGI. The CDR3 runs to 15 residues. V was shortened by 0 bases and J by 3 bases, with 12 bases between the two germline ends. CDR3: CASSYSTWQGYEQYF. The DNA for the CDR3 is TGTGCCAGCAGTTACTCGACATGGCAGGGCTACGAGCAGTACTTC.

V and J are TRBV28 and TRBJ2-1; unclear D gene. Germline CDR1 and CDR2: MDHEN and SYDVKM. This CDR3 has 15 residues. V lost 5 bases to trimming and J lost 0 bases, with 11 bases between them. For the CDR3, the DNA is TGTGCCAGCAGTACCGCGGAACACTCCTACAATGAGCAGTTCTTC. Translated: CASSTAEHSYNEQFF.

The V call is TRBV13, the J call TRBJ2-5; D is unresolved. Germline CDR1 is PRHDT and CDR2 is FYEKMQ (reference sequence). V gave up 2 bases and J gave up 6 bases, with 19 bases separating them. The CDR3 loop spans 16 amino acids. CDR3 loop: CASSLSRSPNQKTQYF. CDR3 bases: TGTGCCAGCAGCTTAAGTAGGAGCCCTAATCAAAAGACCCAGTACTTC.

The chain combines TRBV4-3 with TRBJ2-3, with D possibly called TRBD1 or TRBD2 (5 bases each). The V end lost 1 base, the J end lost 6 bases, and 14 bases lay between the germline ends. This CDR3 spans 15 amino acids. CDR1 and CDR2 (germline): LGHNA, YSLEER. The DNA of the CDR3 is TGCGCCAGCAGCCAAGCTGGGACCCTCAGGGATACGCAGTATTTT. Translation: CASSQAGTLRDTQYF.

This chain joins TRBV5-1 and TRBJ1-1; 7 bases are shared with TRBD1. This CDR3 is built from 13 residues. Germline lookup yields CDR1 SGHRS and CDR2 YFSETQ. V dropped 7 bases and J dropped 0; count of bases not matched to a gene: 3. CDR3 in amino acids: CASRGQVNTEAFF. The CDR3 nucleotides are TGCGCCAGCCGAGGACAGGTGAACACTGAAGCTTTCTTT.

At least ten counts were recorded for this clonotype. In nucleotides, the CDR3 is TGCAGCGTTCGTGAGGGGGTCTACGAGCAGTACTTC. It codes for CSVREGVYEQYF. V and J are TRBV29-1 and TRBJ2-7; TRBD1 is a possible D gene (6 bases). This CDR3 contains 12 residues. Germline assignment: CDR1 SQVTM and CDR2 ANQGSEA. V shed 5 bases and J shed 3 bases, with 11 bases lying between them.

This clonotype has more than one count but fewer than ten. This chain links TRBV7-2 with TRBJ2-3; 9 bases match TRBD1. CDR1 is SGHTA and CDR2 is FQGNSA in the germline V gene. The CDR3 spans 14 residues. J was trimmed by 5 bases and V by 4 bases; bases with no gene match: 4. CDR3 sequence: CASSSRTGVDTQYF. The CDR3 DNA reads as TGTGCCAGCAGCTCTAGGACAGGGGTAGATACGCAGTATTTT.

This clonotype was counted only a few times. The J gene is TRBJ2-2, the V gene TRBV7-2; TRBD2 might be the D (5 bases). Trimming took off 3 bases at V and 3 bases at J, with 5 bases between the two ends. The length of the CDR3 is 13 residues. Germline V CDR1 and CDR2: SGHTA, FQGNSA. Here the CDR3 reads CASSLDYTGELFF. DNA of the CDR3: TGTGCCAGCAGCTTGGACTACACCGGGGAGCTGTTTTTT.

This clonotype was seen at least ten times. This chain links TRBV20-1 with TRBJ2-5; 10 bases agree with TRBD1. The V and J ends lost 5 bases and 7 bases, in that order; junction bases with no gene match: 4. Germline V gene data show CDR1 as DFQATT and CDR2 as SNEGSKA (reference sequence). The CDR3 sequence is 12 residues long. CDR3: CSARDRGGTQYF. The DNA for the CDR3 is TGCAGTGCTCGGGACAGGGGTGGGACCCAGTACTTC.